Below, 15 T cell receptor beta chains from the same sample are listed, as sequenced in a study of graft-versus-host responses after intestinal transplantation. Their antigens remain unidentified. The protocol was immunoSEQ multiplex PCR, while the TCRdb copy is restricted to in-frame clones and leaves out a portion. The sample records about 92,000 clones, roughly 87% being singletons. Sample: unstimulated CD8+ T cells sorted from spleen or lymph node cells, taken before intestinal transplant. The receptors come from a human donor who received an intestinal transplant.

The V gene is TRBV29-1, the J gene TRBJ1-2, with D possibly being TRBD1 (5 bases). The CDR3 has 12 amino acids. The V gene lost 3 bases and the J gene lost 5 bases, with 10 bases spanning the gap. The germline V gene encodes CDR1 SQVTM and CDR2 ANQGSEA. CDR3 sequence: CSVEVGVYGYTF. As DNA, the CDR3 is TGCAGCGTTGAGGTGGGGGTTTATGGCTACACCTTC.

The rearrangement uses TRBV15 and TRBJ2-1; D is possibly TRBD1 or TRBD2 (5 bases each). CDR1 and CDR2 (germline): LNHNV, YYDKDF (reference sequence). The CDR3 runs to 15 residues. Trimming stripped 0 bases from V and 6 bases from J, with 12 bases between. CDR3 protein: CATSRDLGEGNEQFF. CDR3 bases: TGTGCCACCAGCAGAGATTTGGGGGAAGGCAATGAGCAGTTCTTC.

The V gene is TRBV4-1, the J gene TRBJ2-3; D gene uncertain. Germline V gene lookup returns CDR1 MGHRA and CDR2 YSYEKL. V dropped 0 bases and J dropped 2 bases, with 3 bases sitting between them. This CDR3 comprises 13 residues. CDR3 coding DNA: TGCGCCAGCAGCCAAGAACTCACAGATACGCAGTATTTT. This gives the protein CASSQELTDTQYF.

This clone was seen a few times. This sequence joins TRBV10-3 and TRBJ2-7, with D perhaps TRBD1 (5 bases). The CDR3 totals 13 residues. Per the germline V gene, CDR1 is ENHRY and CDR2 is SYGVKD. Trimming stripped 4 bases from V and 2 bases from J, with 9 bases between. The CDR3, as DNA: TGTGCCATCAGTGTCACAGGACCCTACGAGCAGTACTTC. Protein sequence: CAISVTGPYEQYF.

This chain's CDR3 is CASSFGGGNEQFF. The CDR3 bases are TGTGCCAGCAGCTTTGGGGGAGGCAATGAGCAGTTCTTC. This chain joins TRBV7-9 and TRBJ2-1; perhaps TRBD2 as D (6 bases). The V and J ends lost 3 bases and 6 bases respectively, with 9 bases between them. The CDR3 spans 13 residues. CDR1 SEHNR and CDR2 FQNEAQ come from the germline V gene (reference sequence).

The chain combines TRBV9 with TRBJ2-5; TRBD2 matches 7 bases. There are 15 residues in the CDR3. Germline V gives CDR1 SGDLS, CDR2 YYNGEE. V lost 0 bases to trimming and J lost 4 bases; unmatched junction nucleotides: 6. This chain's CDR3 is CASSVEAGIGETQYF. Here the CDR3 DNA reads TGTGCCAGCAGCGTAGAAGCGGGAATAGGAGAGACCCAGTACTTC.

The J gene is TRBJ2-7, the V gene TRBV27; D is unresolved. The V gene's germline CDR1 is MNHEY and CDR2 SMNVEV (reference sequence). V was pared by 4 bases and J by 0 bases, with 4 bases between. The CDR3 runs 12 residues. The CDR3, as DNA: TGTGCCAGCAGTTCTAGCTCCTACGAGCAGTACTTC. Its protein product is CASSSSSYEQYF.

This sequence joins TRBV5-6 and TRBJ2-7; D is perhaps TRBD1 (5 bases). This CDR3 has 14 amino acids. Germline V gene sequence: CDR1 SGHDT, CDR2 YYEEEE. Trimming cost V 0 bases and J 5 bases, with 12 bases left between them. This chain's CDR3 is CASSLESGSDEQYF. CDR3 DNA: TGTGCCAGCAGCTTGGAGTCAGGGTCGGACGAGCAGTACTTC.

This clone was seen just once. The chain has TRBV29-1 and TRBJ2-3; D call uncertain. The CDR3 covers 14 residues. V was trimmed by 0 bases and J by 5 bases, leaving 12 bases between them. The germline CDR1 and CDR2 sequences are SQVTM and ANQGSEA. The CDR3 sequence is CSVEDPLVEDTQYF. The CDR3 bases are TGCAGCGTTGAAGATCCCCTAGTCGAAGATACGCAGTATTTT.

This clone appeared a single time. CDR3 residues: CASSLDPSGQGYEQYF. The CDR3 bases are TGTGCCAGCAGCTTAGATCCTTCGGGACAGGGCTACGAGCAGTACTTC. The chain employs TRBV11-2 and TRBJ2-7; 9 bases are shared with TRBD1. CDR3 size: 16 residues. The germline V gene has CDR1 SGHAT and CDR2 FQNNGV. The J segment lost 3 bases and the V segment lost 0 bases, leaving 6 bases of the junction unmatched.

This chain connects TRBV16 to TRBJ2-7; D perhaps matches TRBD2 (6 bases). CDR3 length equals 14 residues. Germline V gene data show CDR1 as KGHSY and CDR2 as FQNENV. Trimming removed 1 base from V and 2 bases from J, with 9 bases in between. In DNA, the CDR3 is TGTGCCAGCAGCCAATTAGGAGGGACCTACGAGCAGTACTTC. This encodes CASSQLGGTYEQYF.

J is TRBJ2-7 and V is TRBV19, with D possibly being TRBD2 (6 bases). V lost 3 bases and J 6 bases, leaving 12 bases between the germline ends. Germline V CDR1 and CDR2: LNHDA, SQIVND (reference sequence). The CDR3 is 13 amino acids. The CDR3 bases are TGTGCCAGTAGTATCGCTCACGGGGGCGAGCAGTACTTC. Translated: CASSIAHGGEQYF.

This clone was recorded once. V usage is TRBV2 and J usage is TRBJ2-7; weak D call: TRBD1 (5 bases). The ends were cut back, 7 bases at V and 2 bases at J, with 6 bases in the middle. Germline CDR1 is SNHLY and CDR2 is FYNNEI. The CDR3 has 11 residues. The CDR3 DNA is TGTGCCAGCATACAGGCCTACGAGCAGTACTTC. This codes for CASIQAYEQYF.

The gene calls are TRBV9 and TRBJ1-1; 9 nucleotides match TRBD1. This CDR3 comprises 15 residues. Trimming took 0 bases from V and 5 from J; bases not matched to a gene: 5. Germline V gene data show CDR1 as SGDLS and CDR2 as YYNGEE. CDR3 nucleotide sequence: TGTGCCAGCAGCGTAGCTGGTGGACAGGGGACTGAAGCTTTCTTT. This gives the protein CASSVAGGQGTEAFF.

V gene TRBV4-1 combines with J gene TRBJ2-7; weak D call: TRBD1 (6 bases). The CDR3 has 15 amino acids. V gave up 1 base and J gave up 2 bases, with 12 bases separating them. The V gene's germline CDR1 is MGHRA and CDR2 YSYEKL. CDR3 in DNA: TGCGCCAGCAGCCAAGTTATCACAGGGACCTACGAGCAGTACTTC. The encoded protein is CASSQVITGTYEQYF.